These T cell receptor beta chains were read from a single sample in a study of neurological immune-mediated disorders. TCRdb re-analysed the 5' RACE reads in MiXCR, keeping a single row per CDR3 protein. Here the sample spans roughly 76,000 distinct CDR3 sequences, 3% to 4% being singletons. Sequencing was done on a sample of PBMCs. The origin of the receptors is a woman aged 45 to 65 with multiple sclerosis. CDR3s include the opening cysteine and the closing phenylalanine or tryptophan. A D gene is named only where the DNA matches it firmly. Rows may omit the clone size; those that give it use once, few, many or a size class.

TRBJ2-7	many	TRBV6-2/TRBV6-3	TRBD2	CASSYPTSGTSYEQYF	TGTGCCAGCAGTTACCCGACTAGCGGGACCTCCTACGAGCAGTACTTC
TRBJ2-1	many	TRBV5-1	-	CASSLGRLGNEQFF	TGCGCCAGCAGCTTGGGGAGACTAGGCAATGAGCAGTTCTTC
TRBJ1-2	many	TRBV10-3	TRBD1	CAITPGQVDGYTF	TGTGCCATCACACCGGGACAGGTCGATGGCTACACCTTC
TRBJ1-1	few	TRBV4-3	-	CASRPRPGAEAFF	TGCGCCAGCAGACCCCGCCCGGGGGCCGAAGCTTTCTTT
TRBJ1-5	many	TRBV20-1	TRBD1	CSARTRGLSNQPQHF	TGCAGTGCTAGAACAAGGGGGCTGAGCAATCAGCCCCAGCATTTT
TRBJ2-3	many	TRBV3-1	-	CASSPGPGSTDTQYF	TGTGCCAGCAGCCCAGGTCCGGGCAGCACAGATACGCAGTATTTT
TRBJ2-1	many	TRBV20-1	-	CSASWGRTAYNEQFF	TGCAGTGCTAGTTGGGGTCGGACCGCCTACAATGAGCAGTTCTTC
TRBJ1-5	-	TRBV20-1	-	CSATDSTGNNKPQHF	TGCAGTGCTACTGACTCGACAGGAAACAATAAGCCCCAGCATTTT
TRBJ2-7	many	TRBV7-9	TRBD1	CASSRDRAISYEQYF	TGTGCCAGCAGCCGGGACAGGGCGATCTCCTACGAGCAGTACTTC
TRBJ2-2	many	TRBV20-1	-	CSASRALGPGELFF	TGCAGTGCTAGCAGGGCCCTAGGTCCGGGGGAGCTGTTTTTT
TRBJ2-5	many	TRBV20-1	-	CSVERGRPPETQYF	TGCAGTGTAGAGCGCGGCAGGCCTCCAGAGACCCAGTACTTC
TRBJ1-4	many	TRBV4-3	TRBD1	CASSQDSSGTGNEKLFF	TGCGCCAGCAGCCAAGATTCTTCGGGGACAGGGAACGAAAAACTGTTTTTT
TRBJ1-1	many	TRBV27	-	CASSFREDTEAFF	TGTGCCAGCAGTTTTAGGGAGGACACTGAAGCTTTCTTT
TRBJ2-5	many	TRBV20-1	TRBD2	CSARTPAGGQETQYF	TGCAGTGCTAGGACCCCAGCGGGAGGACAAGAGACCCAGTACTTC
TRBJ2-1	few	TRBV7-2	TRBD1	CASSPRGLEGNEQFF	TGTGCCAGCAGCCCAAGGGGGCTAGAGGGCAATGAGCAGTTCTTC
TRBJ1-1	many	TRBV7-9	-	CASTVSQGVTEAFF	TGTGCCAGCACTGTATCCCAGGGTGTCACTGAAGCTTTCTTT
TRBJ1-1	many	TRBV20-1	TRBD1	CSAKNIGTGANTEAFF	TGCAGTGCTAAGAATATCGGGACAGGGGCGAACACTGAAGCTTTCTTT
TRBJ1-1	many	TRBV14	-	CASRYDRNTEAFF	TGTGCCAGCAGGTACGACAGAAACACTGAAGCTTTCTTT
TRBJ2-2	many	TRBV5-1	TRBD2	CASSPTSGGTGELFF	TGCGCCAGCAGCCCGACTAGCGGGGGCACCGGGGAGCTGTTTTTT
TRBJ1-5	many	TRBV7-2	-	CASSTGPNQPQHF	TGTGCCAGCAGTACGGGGCCAAATCAGCCCCAGCATTTT
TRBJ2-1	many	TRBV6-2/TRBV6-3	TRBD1	CASGGQGRNLGNEQFF	TGTGCCAGCGGAGGACAGGGGAGGAATTTAGGCAATGAGCAGTTCTTC
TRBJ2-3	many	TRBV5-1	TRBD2	CASSLGLAGGPLDTQYF	TGCGCCAGCAGCTTGGGCCTAGCGGGGGGGCCATTAGATACGCAGTATTTT
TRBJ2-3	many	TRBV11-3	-	CASSRRSTDTQYF	TGTGCCAGCAGCAGGAGGAGCACAGATACGCAGTATTTT
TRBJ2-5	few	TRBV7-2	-	CDSSLVAETQYF	TGTGACAGCAGCTTAGTTGCGGAGACCCAGTACTTC